This passage covers 31 T cell receptor beta chains from one sample sequenced in a study of T-cell memory formation after mild COVID-19. TCRdb recomputed calls from the 5' RACE reads with MiXCR, one row per CDR3 protein. The sample lists approximately 30,000 distinct CDR3 sequences; just under 8% were seen once. Material: PBMCs or a T cell subset sorted from them (not recorded which). The receptors stem from a man aged 18 to 30 who had mild COVID-19 (a few samples of this study predate the infection). Cell type and time point are not known.

In its sample, this clonotype was seen many times. CDR3 DNA sequence: TGTGCCAGCAGTTCCCGGGGCCGAGAGACCCAGTACTTC. It specifies CASSSRGRETQYF. The chain uses TRBV27 and TRBJ2-5; the D call may be TRBD1 or TRBD2 (5 bases each). V was pared by 4 bases and J by 4 bases, with 10 bases between. Germline CDR1 and CDR2: MNHEY and SMNVEV (reference sequence). The CDR3 consists of 13 residues.

The sample holds many counts of this clonotype. The rearrangement uses TRBV9 and TRBJ2-5, with 7 bases identical to TRBD2. There are 15 residues in the CDR3. V gave up 4 bases and J gave up 1 base; unmatched junction bases: 7. CDR1 and CDR2 from the germline V gene are SGDLS and YYNGEE. CDR3 sequence (DNA): TGTGCCAGCAGCACCTTCGGGACTACCCAAGAGACCCAGTACTTC. This gives the protein CASSTFGTTQETQYF.

This clonotype was counted at least ten times. The chain recombines TRBV7-9 with TRBJ1-2; no reliable D call. CDR3 length equals 13 residues. Germline values: CDR1 SEHNR, CDR2 FQNEAQ (reference sequence). Between the trimmed V and J ends, which lost 1 base and 5 bases, there was a span of 8 bases. The CDR3 sequence is CASSLESGYGYTF. The CDR3 DNA sequence: TGTGCCAGCAGCTTAGAGAGTGGATATGGCTACACCTTC.

This clonotype was seen many times. V usage is TRBV3-1 and J usage is TRBJ1-1; D might be TRBD1 (6 bases). This CDR3 comprises 14 residues. Germline V gene data show CDR1 as LGHDT and CDR2 as YNNKEL (reference sequence). The germline V and J ends were trimmed by 6 bases and 5 bases, with 16 bases remaining between them. In nucleotides, the CDR3 is TGTGCCAGCAGTCATTCTGGGGGCATGACTGAAGCTTTCTTT. It codes for CASSHSGGMTEAFF.

This clonotype was counted a few times. A much more abundant neighbour one base away suggests this may be a read error. The rearrangement links TRBV4-2 to TRBJ2-5, with D tentatively TRBD2 (5 bases). In germline, CDR1 is LGHNA, CDR2 YNFKEQ. V was shortened by 4 bases and J by 5 bases, with 17 bases between the two germline ends. The CDR3 extends over 15 amino acids. For the CDR3, the DNA is TGTGCCAGCAGCCGGACCGGGTGGCCGGGGGAGACCCAGTACTTC. This translates into CASSRTGWPGETQYF.

This clonotype was recorded at least ten times. The chain combines TRBV6-5 with TRBJ2-6; D uncertain. This CDR3 region has 18 residues. Germline V gene data show CDR1 as MNHEY and CDR2 as SVGAGI. Trimming shortened V by 1 base and J by 0 bases, and 13 bases separated the two germline ends. The CDR3 sequence: CASSYWAKSTSGANVLTF. The CDR3 bases are TGTGCCAGCAGTTACTGGGCCAAGTCCACCTCTGGGGCCAACGTCCTGACTTTC.

The V and J genes are TRBV7-9 and TRBJ2-7; 13 nucleotides match TRBD2. After removal of 5 bases from V and 3 bases from J, the junction contained 10 bases not matched to a gene. The CDR3 is 17 residues long. Germline CDR1 is SEHNR and CDR2 is FQNEAQ (reference sequence). The DNA for the CDR3 is TGTGCCAGCAGCGCTAGACCCGGACTAGCGGGAGACTACGAGCAGTACTTC. Translated, it gives CASSARPGLAGDYEQYF.

This clonotype was found many times. The J gene is TRBJ2-5, the V gene TRBV5-8, with 11 bases identical to TRBD1. The germline V gene encodes CDR1 SGHTS and CDR2 YDEGEE. V lost 4 bases, J lost 4 bases, and 3 bases stayed unmatched. CDR3 size: 14 residues. The CDR3 DNA is TGTGCCAGCAGCCCAGGGACAGGGGGAGAGACCCAGTACTTC. This translates into CASSPGTGGETQYF.

This clonotype showed up many times. The chain employs TRBV5-1 and TRBJ2-3, with D perhaps TRBD1 (6 bases). CDR1 and CDR2 from the germline V gene are SGHRS and YFSETQ. V gave up 1 base and J gave up 6 bases, with 9 bases separating them. CDR3 length: 13 amino acids. The CDR3 spells CASSLPGADTQYF. CDR3 DNA sequence: TGCGCCAGCAGCTTGCCAGGGGCGGATACGCAGTATTTT. Complete variable domain (other parts from reference TRBV5-1 and TRBJ2-3): KAGVTQTPRYLIKTRGQQVTLSCSPISGHRSVSWYQQTPGQGLQFLFEYFSETQRNKGNFPGRFSGRQFSNSRSEMNVSTLELGDSALYLCASSLPGADTQYFGPGTRLTVL.

This clonotype was counted at least ten times. The chain combines TRBV7-2 with TRBJ2-7; perhaps TRBD2 as D (7 bases). CDR3 length: 13 residues. Deletions cut 5 bases from V and 6 bases from J, with 14 bases between. CDR1 and CDR2 from the germline V gene are SGHTA and FQGNSA. The CDR3 here is CASSPRGGGEQYF. The CDR3 DNA reads TGTGCCAGCAGCCCCCGGGGAGGGGGCGAGCAGTACTTC. Using reference TRBV7-2 and TRBJ2-7 for the parts outside the CDR3, the full variable domain is GAGVSQSPSNKVTEKGKDVELRCDPISGHTALYWYRQSLGQGLEFLIYFQGNSAPDKSGLPSDRFSAERTGGSVSTLTIQRTQQEDSAVYLCASSPRGGGEQYFGPGTRLTVT.

The rearrangement uses TRBV6-1 and TRBJ2-7; 10 bases map to TRBD1. V lost 10 bases to trimming and J lost 4 bases; unmatched junction nucleotides: 10. CDR1 is MNHNS, CDR2 SASEGT, per germline. CDR3 size: 14 residues. CDR3 bases: TGTGCCATCGACCGGGACAGGGGTTTATACGAGCAGTACTTC. It translates to CAIDRDRGLYEQYF.

The sample holds many counts of this clonotype. This chain joins TRBV4-3 and TRBJ2-3; D remains unclear. The CDR3 loop spans 15 amino acids. CDR1 and CDR2 (germline): LGHNA, YSLEER. The ends were cut back, 0 bases at V and 4 bases at J, with 11 bases in the middle. CDR3 sequence (DNA): TGCGCCAGCAGCCAAGAGGAAAGGACCGCAGATACGCAGTATTTT. It translates to CASSQEERTADTQYF.

This clonotype has ten or more counts. In DNA form, the CDR3 reads TGTGCCAGCAGATCCGGGACAGGGTACAATGAGCAGTTCTTC. Protein sequence: CASRSGTGYNEQFF. J is TRBJ2-1 and V is TRBV14, with TRBD1 identical over 9 bases. Germline-derived CDR1 and CDR2 are SGHDN and FVKESK. This CDR3 region has 14 residues. V lost 6 bases, J lost 4 bases, and 4 bases stayed unmatched.

In this sample, this clonotype turned up many times. The V gene is TRBV13, the J gene TRBJ2-3; TRBD2 aligns across 7 bases. Germline trimming cut 4 bases from V and 3 bases from J; bases unmatched to any gene: 1. This CDR3 has 13 residues. Germline V CDR1 and CDR2: PRHDT, FYEKMQ (reference sequence). CDR3 nucleotides: TGTGCCAGCAGCTCAGCGGGGACAGATACGCAGTATTTT. Amino acids: CASSSAGTDTQYF. Combining the CDR3 with reference TRBV13 and TRBJ2-3 gives the whole variable domain AAGVIQSPRHLIKEKRETATLKCYPIPRHDTVYWYQQGPGQDPQFLISFYEKMQSDKGSIPDRFSAQQFSDYHSELNMSSLELGDSALYFCASSSAGTDTQYFGPGTRLTVL.

The sample holds many counts of this clonotype. V gene TRBV6-2 or TRBV6-3 combines with J gene TRBJ1-1, with TRBD1 matching 9 bases. Germline V gene lookup returns CDR1 MNHEY and CDR2 SVGEGT. V shed 5 bases, J shed 8 bases, and the junction held 9 bases outside the gene matches. The CDR3 is made up of 14 amino acids. The CDR3 loop reads CASSDTGGAQEAFF. DNA for the CDR3: TGTGCCAGCAGTGACACAGGGGGCGCCCAAGAAGCTTTCTTT.

This clonotype came up a few times. V and J are TRBV5-1 and TRBJ2-6, with 11 nucleotides matching TRBD1. CDR1 and CDR2 from the germline V gene are SGHRS and YFSETQ. Trimming took 0 bases from V and 1 from J; bases not matched to a gene: 9. The CDR3 length is 20 residues. The CDR3: CASSLEGQGARWSGANVLTF. CDR3 in DNA: TGCGCCAGCAGCTTGGAAGGACAGGGGGCGCGGTGGTCTGGGGCCAACGTCCTGACTTTC.

This clonotype occurred once. This rearrangement joins TRBV18 to TRBJ1-4, with D possibly TRBD1 on 6 matching bases. The germline V gene has CDR1 KGHSH and CDR2 LQKENI. V was cut by 5 bases and J by 0 bases, with 19 bases left in between. This CDR3 has 18 residues. The chain's CDR3 is CASSSTGIQSATNEKLFF. CDR3 in DNA: TGTGCCAGCTCATCGACAGGTATCCAGAGCGCAACTAATGAAAAACTGTTTTTT.

This clonotype was seen more than once but under ten times. The chain employs TRBV12-5 and TRBJ1-1; possible D gene TRBD1, 5 bases. Per the germline V gene, CDR1 is LGHNT and CDR2 is FRNRAP. There are 11 residues in the CDR3. This chain's CDR3 is CARGGVTEAFF. The CDR3 DNA follows: TGTGCCCGTGGGGGGGTCACTGAAGCTTTCTTT.

This clonotype was detected only a few times. This chain joins TRBV3-1 and TRBJ1-3; D is ambiguous. Trimming removed 1 base at V and 4 bases at J, with 8 bases between. CDR1 and CDR2 from the germline V gene are LGHDT and YNNKEL (reference sequence). The CDR3 has 14 residues. The CDR3 protein is CASSQGGGGNTIYF. CDR3 coding DNA: TGTGCCAGCAGCCAAGGCGGAGGAGGAAACACCATATATTTT. The full variable domain, in which reference TRBV3-1 and TRBJ1-3 provide the parts outside the CDR3, is DTAVSQTPKYLVTQMGNDKSIKCEQNLGHDTMYWYKQDSKKFLKIMFSYNNKELIINETVPNRFSPKSPDKAHLNLHINSLELGDSAVYFCASSQGGGGNTIYFGEGSWLTVV.

The chain combines TRBV4-1 with TRBJ2-5; weak D call: TRBD2 (5 bases). The germline CDR1 and CDR2 sequences are MGHRA and YSYEKL. The CDR3 extends over 14 amino acids. Trimming removed 4 bases at V and 6 bases at J, with 15 bases between. The CDR3 protein is CASSRTDSGKTQYF. In DNA form, the CDR3 reads TGCGCCAGCAGCCGAACGGACTCCGGGAAGACCCAGTACTTC.

This clonotype was detected many times. The chain links TRBV5-1 to TRBJ1-2; D might be TRBD1 (6 bases). The ends were cut back, 9 bases at V and 8 bases at J, with 17 bases in the middle. Germline lookup yields CDR1 SGHRS and CDR2 YFSETQ. The CDR3 runs 12 residues. CDR3 in amino acids: CATKQGEEGYTF. Written as DNA, the CDR3 is TGCGCCACTAAACAGGGTGAGGAGGGCTACACCTTC.

At least ten counts were recorded for this clonotype. The chain carries TRBV28 and TRBJ2-7; possibly TRBD1 or TRBD2 for D (5 bases each). Trimming removed 10 bases at V and 2 bases at J, with 18 bases between. This CDR3 is 14 amino acids long. Germline CDR1 MDHEN, CDR2 SYDVKM. CDR3 sequence (DNA): TGTGCCACTGAATCGGGACCGACTGCCTACGAGCAGTACTTC. Translating it yields CATESGPTAYEQYF. Combining the CDR3 with reference TRBV28 and TRBJ2-7 gives the whole variable domain DVKVTQSSRYLVKRTGEKVFLECVQDMDHENMFWYRQDPGLGLRLIYFSYDVKMKEKGDIPEGYSVSREKKERFSLILESASTNQTSMYLCATESGPTAYEQYFGPGTRLTVT.

The V call is TRBV6-5, the J call TRBJ1-1; TRBD1 is a possible D gene (6 bases). This CDR3 comprises 15 residues. Germline V gene sequence: CDR1 MNHEY, CDR2 SVGAGI. Trimming pared 8 bases from V and 1 base from J, leaving 17 bases between. As DNA, the CDR3 is TGTGCCAGCGGGGTTGGGGGCACGAGGAACACTGAAGCTTTCTTT. Its translation: CASGVGGTRNTEAFF.

The sample holds a few counts of this clonotype. The chain recombines TRBV11-2 with TRBJ2-2, with 8 bases aligning to TRBD1. Per the germline V gene, CDR1 is SGHAT and CDR2 is FQNNGV. Losses at the gene ends were 5 bases for V and 1 base for J; bases not matched to a gene: 6. The CDR3 consists of 16 residues. CDR3 amino acids: CASSLGTGRNTGELFF. CDR3 bases: TGTGCCAGCAGCCTGGGGACAGGCCGGAACACCGGGGAGCTGTTTTTT.

This clonotype appeared many times. The chain recombines TRBV29-1 with TRBJ1-6; TRBD1 might be the D (6 bases). The V and J ends lost 6 bases and 8 bases respectively, with 14 bases between them. The germline V gene encodes CDR1 SQVTM and CDR2 ANQGSEA. This CDR3 comprises 13 residues. The CDR3 DNA reads as TGCAGCGTCTCGACAGGACCGGATTCACCCCTCCACTTT. Encoded protein: CSVSTGPDSPLHF.

The V call is TRBV7-2, the J call TRBJ2-7; maybe TRBD2 (6 bases). V was pared by 3 bases and J by 2 bases, with 17 bases between. The germline CDR1 and CDR2 sequences are SGHTA and FQGNSA. This CDR3 spans 16 amino acids. The CDR3 is CASSLASGTGTYEQYF. The CDR3, as DNA: TGTGCCAGCAGCTTGGCCTCCGGGACTGGGACCTACGAGCAGTACTTC.

This clonotype came up many times. The rearrangement links TRBV9 to TRBJ2-5, with 8 bases identical to TRBD2. The V gene end was trimmed by 0 bases and the J gene end by 5 bases; junction bases not matched to a gene: 6. Germline CDR1 is SGDLS and CDR2 is YYNGEE. The CDR3 is made up of 15 amino acids. CDR3 loop: CASSVVGLAWETQYF. The CDR3 DNA sequence: TGTGCCAGCAGCGTAGTCGGACTAGCATGGGAGACCCAGTACTTC.

The chain combines TRBV6-2 or TRBV6-3 with TRBJ1-5, with TRBD1 as a possible D gene (6 bases). From germline, CDR1 is MNHEY and CDR2 SVGEGT. The CDR3 totals 15 residues. The V end lost 5 bases, the J end lost 1 base, and 12 bases lay between the germline ends. This chain's CDR3 is CASSTGRSSNQPQHF. The DNA of the CDR3 is TGTGCCAGCAGTACAGGGAGATCCAGCAATCAGCCCCAGCATTTT.

By proportion, this clonotype is medium-sized. The chain has TRBV6-5 and TRBJ2-5, with 15 nucleotides matching TRBD2. This CDR3 is built from 16 residues. In germline, CDR1 is MNHEY, CDR2 SVGAGI. Trimming removed 0 bases from V and 4 bases from J; junction bases left unmatched: 0. Here the CDR3 reads CASSYSGLAGGETQYF. The CDR3 DNA follows: TGTGCCAGCAGTTACTCGGGACTAGCGGGGGGAGAGACCCAGTACTTC.

This clonotype was counted many times. J is TRBJ1-5 and V is TRBV6-2 or TRBV6-3; D uncertain. CDR3 length: 11 amino acids. The V end was cut by 6 bases, the J end by 3 bases, with 3 bases between. Germline V gene data show CDR1 as MNHEY and CDR2 as SVGEGT. CDR3 in amino acids: CASSPNQPQHF. The CDR3 DNA reads TGTGCCAGCAGCCCCAATCAGCCCCAGCATTTT.

This clonotype was counted many times. The chain recombines TRBV6-4 with TRBJ2-6, with D possibly being TRBD2 (6 bases). Germline V CDR1 and CDR2: MRHNA, SNTAGT. The CDR3 spans 18 residues. V lost 7 bases, J lost 0 bases, and 19 bases lay in between. In DNA, the CDR3 is TGTGCCAGCACACCTTCGGGAGCTTCCCTCTCTGGGGCCAACGTCCTGACTTTC. It translates to CASTPSGASLSGANVLTF.